This T cell receptor (beta chain) was sequenced in a study of blood T cells in healthy people across ages. Using a J-beta primer mix together with a sample-barcoded 5' primer, a second PCR was run for about 6 to 11 cycles. From the 5' RACE reads, TCRdb called clonotypes with MiXCR, one entry per CDR3 protein. The sample consists of about 650,000 distinct CDR3 sequences, over 40% of them appearing once. CDR1 MNHNY and CDR2 SVGAGI come from the germline V gene (reference sequence). The V gene end was trimmed by 7 bases and the J gene end by 4 bases; junction bases not matched to a gene: 7. This CDR3 has 15 amino acids.

This clonotype was sampled from an elderly woman in good health. The chain recombines TRBV6-6 with TRBJ2-2; TRBD2 matches at 9 bases. The sequenced sample consisted of blood. The CDR3 DNA reads TGTGCCAGCAACCTGGCGGGAGGGCCCACCGGGGAGCTGTTTTTT. It specifies CASNLAGGPTGELFF.